This passage covers 29 T cell receptor beta chains from one sample sequenced in a study of blood T cell repertoires in COVID-19. Generated by immunoSEQ multiplex PCR, the TCRdb table keeps only in-frame clones and is missing some. Here the sample spans about 42,000 clones, about 89% being singletons. The sequencing sample was made of peripheral blood. The receptors were gathered from a human donor in a cohort sampled during active COVID-19.

This chain uses TRBV6-5 with TRBJ1-2; the match to TRBD1 covers 9 bases. The CDR3 has 14 amino acids. Germline CDR1 reads MNHEY; CDR2 reads SVGAGI. The V and J ends lost 8 bases and 3 bases, in that order; junction bases with no gene match: 7. CDR3 in amino acids: CASYTGGADYGYTF. For the CDR3, the DNA is TGTGCCAGCTACACAGGGGGCGCTGACTATGGCTACACCTTC.

CDR3 sequence reads: CASSLGGVNQPQHF. CDR3 in DNA: TGTGCCAGCAGTTTAGGCGGCGTCAATCAGCCCCAGCATTTT. The chain employs TRBV27 and TRBJ1-5, with D unresolved. Germline CDR1 is MNHEY and CDR2 is SMNVEV (reference sequence). The V end was cut by 2 bases, the J end by 3 bases, with 8 bases between. The CDR3 length is 14 residues.

The chain recombines TRBV15 with TRBJ1-1; weak D call: TRBD1 (5 bases). CDR1 and CDR2 from the germline V gene are LNHNV and YYDKDF (reference sequence). The length of the CDR3 is 19 residues. V lost 1 base, J lost 7 bases, and 28 bases lay in between. CDR3: CATSRVIVRAFRGEGEAFF. CDR3 DNA: TGTGCCACCAGCAGAGTGATCGTTCGTGCGTTTCGGGGGGAGGGTGAAGCTTTCTTT.

This chain links TRBV5-6 with TRBJ2-1, with D possibly matching TRBD2 (5 bases). This CDR3 has 15 residues. Germline V gene sequence: CDR1 SGHDT, CDR2 YYEEEE. The V gene lost 3 bases and the J gene lost 7 bases, with 17 bases spanning the gap. CDR3: CASSSASGRVNEQFF. The CDR3 nucleotides read TGTGCCAGCAGCTCGGCCAGCGGTCGGGTTAATGAGCAGTTCTTC.

V gene TRBV11-2 combines with J gene TRBJ2-7, with D possibly TRBD2 on 6 matching bases. This CDR3 comprises 16 residues. Trimming pared 5 bases from V and 3 bases from J, leaving 20 bases between. Germline CDR1 is SGHAT and CDR2 is FQNNGV. The CDR3 DNA is TGTGCCAGCAGCGGCCGGGAATGGGGCGGGGACTACGAGCAGTACTTC. Protein product: CASSGREWGGDYEQYF.

The genes are TRBV21-1 and TRBJ1-6; the DNA was not used to check the table's D call, TRBD1. TRBV21-1 is termed a pseudogene. The CDR3 has 18 amino acids. For the CDR3, the DNA is TGTGCCAGCACCTTGGGCCACGTAGTCCCGGGACAGGACTCACCCCTCCACTTT. This encodes CASTLGHVVPGQDSPLHF.

The chain carries TRBV19 and TRBJ1-5; a weak D match, TRBD1 (5 bases). V was pared by 1 base and J by 7 bases, with 14 bases between. This CDR3 comprises 15 residues. Per the germline V gene, CDR1 is LNHDA and CDR2 is SQIVND (reference sequence). The CDR3 DNA sequence: TGTGCCAGTAGTATAGGGGCTGGGGGGACCCAGCCCCAGCATTTT. Translating it yields CASSIGAGGTQPQHF.

The J gene is TRBJ1-2, the V gene TRBV9, with 7 bases lining up with TRBD1. Losses at the gene ends were 0 bases for V and 4 bases for J; bases not matched to a gene: 6. Germline V CDR1 and CDR2: SGDLS, YYNGEE. This CDR3 is built from 15 residues. The CDR3 sequence: CASSVAAGGIYGYTF. CDR3 bases: TGTGCCAGCAGCGTAGCGGCAGGGGGAATCTATGGCTACACCTTC.

CDR3 coding DNA: TGTGCCAGCAGTTACGGCCAGGGGGCTTATGGCTACACCTTC. Protein: CASSYGQGAYGYTF. This chain joins TRBV6-5 and TRBJ1-2; 8 bases map to TRBD1. CDR1 is MNHEY, CDR2 SVGAGI, per germline. CDR3 length: 14 amino acids. J gave up 5 bases and V 2 bases, and 4 bases lay outside the gene matches.

This clone occurred once. J is TRBJ1-2 and V is TRBV7-2, with 8 nucleotides matching TRBD1. The CDR3 extends over 13 amino acids. J lost 5 bases, V lost 3 bases, and 2 bases had no gene match. CDR1 and CDR2 from the germline V gene are SGHTA and FQGNSA. The CDR3 sequence: CASSLTGEYGYTF. The CDR3 DNA follows: TGTGCCAGCAGCTTGACAGGGGAATATGGCTACACCTTC.

V gene TRBV6-2 or TRBV6-3 combines with J gene TRBJ1-6; TRBD1 might be the D (5 bases). Germline V CDR1 and CDR2: MNHEY, SVGEGT. V was clipped by 3 bases and J by 10 bases, with 13 bases between them. The CDR3 contains 14 residues. The CDR3 loop reads CASSYDSTRSPLHF. The CDR3 DNA reads TGTGCCAGCAGTTATGACAGCACCCGATCACCCCTCCACTTT.

The rearrangement joins TRBV5-6 to TRBJ1-1; 7 nucleotides agree with TRBD1. This CDR3 is 12 amino acids long. The ends lost 4 bases at V and 7 bases at J; junction bases unmatched: 4. CDR1 and CDR2 (germline): SGHDT, YYEEEE. CDR3 residues: CASSRRTGEAFF. For the CDR3, the DNA is TGTGCCAGCAGCCGTAGGACAGGTGAAGCTTTCTTT.

The V call is TRBV5-1, the J call TRBJ2-7; TRBD2 matches 8 bases. This CDR3 comprises 13 residues. CDR1 is SGHRS, CDR2 YFSETQ, per germline. The V gene end was trimmed by 0 bases and the J gene end by 5 bases; junction bases not matched to a gene: 1. This CDR3 is CASSLGGGNEQYF. Written as DNA, the CDR3 is TGCGCCAGCAGCTTGGGCGGGGGGAACGAGCAGTACTTC.

This clone was recorded a few times. The rearrangement links TRBV10-1 to TRBJ2-7; TRBD1 aligns across 9 bases. The V and J ends lost 0 bases and 6 bases, in that order; junction bases with no gene match: 6. The CDR3 contains 15 residues. Germline assignment: CDR1 WNHNN and CDR2 SYGVQD (reference sequence). CDR3 in DNA: TGCGCCAGCAGTGAGTCGGGACAGGGAATAAGCGAGCAGTACTTC. Its protein product is CASSESGQGISEQYF.

V and J are TRBV10-3 and TRBJ1-3; D is possibly TRBD1 (6 bases). The CDR3 totals 13 residues. In germline, CDR1 is ENHRY, CDR2 SYGVKD. V dropped 10 bases and J dropped 1 base, with 11 bases sitting between them. The CDR3: CATLGTSGNTIYF. The CDR3 nucleotides read TGTGCCACCCTGGGGACATCTGGAAACACCATATATTTT.

CDR3 in amino acids: CASSPTGAPYYGYTF. The CDR3 DNA reads TGTGCCAGCTCACCGACAGGGGCACCCTACTATGGCTACACCTTC. The J gene is TRBJ1-2, the V gene TRBV18, with 8 bases fitting TRBD1. Germline V lookup: CDR1 KGHSH, CDR2 LQKENI. With V trimmed by 3 bases and J by 3 bases, 6 bases remained unmatched. The CDR3 spans 15 residues.

The rearrangement links TRBV6-5 to TRBJ1-2, with a weak D call TRBD1 (6 bases). The V and J ends lost 7 bases and 8 bases respectively, with 17 bases between them. Per germline, CDR1 MNHEY and CDR2 SVGAGI. The CDR3 extends over 13 amino acids. The CDR3 region is CASKTTGLKGYTF. The CDR3 DNA reads as TGTGCCAGCAAGACTACAGGGTTAAAGGGCTACACCTTC.

This clone has only one observation. The chain carries TRBV3-1 (or the pseudogene TRBV3-2) and TRBJ1-1; TRBD1 is a possible D gene (6 bases). V was trimmed by 0 bases and J by 7 bases, leaving 9 bases between them. The CDR3 covers 13 residues. Germline V gene lookup returns CDR1 LGHDT and CDR2 YNNKEL (reference sequence). CDR3 in amino acids: CASSQDGQYEAFF. CDR3 nucleotides: TGTGCCAGCAGCCAAGATGGACAGTATGAAGCTTTCTTT.

This clone appeared once. This rearrangement joins TRBV6-2 or TRBV6-3 to TRBJ1-2; D perhaps matches TRBD1 (6 bases). V dropped 5 bases and J dropped 0 bases, with 13 bases sitting between them. Germline CDR1 MNHEY, CDR2 SVGEGT. This CDR3 is built from 15 residues. The CDR3 reads CASSPNRETNYGYTF. As DNA, the CDR3 is TGTGCCAGCAGTCCAAACAGGGAAACTAACTATGGCTACACCTTC.

The chain recombines TRBV7-8 with TRBJ2-6, with a weak D call TRBD1 (6 bases). The CDR3 totals 16 residues. The germline V gene encodes CDR1 SGHVS and CDR2 FQNEAQ. Trimming pared 5 bases from V and 2 bases from J, leaving 13 bases between. The CDR3 sequence is CASSPKQGPGANVLTF. The CDR3 DNA sequence: TGTGCCAGCAGCCCTAAACAGGGACCTGGGGCCAACGTCCTGACTTTC.

The chain is built from TRBV5-4 and TRBJ1-2; a weak D match, TRBD1 (6 bases). The CDR3 runs 14 residues. Germline loops: CDR1 SGHNT, CDR2 YYREEE (reference sequence). V was trimmed by 5 bases and J by 3 bases, leaving 14 bases between them. The CDR3 region has the DNA TGTGCCAGCAGTACTCCAGGGGCTGACTATGGCTACACCTTC. Its protein is CASSTPGADYGYTF.

The rearrangement links TRBV5-6 to TRBJ1-5; 7 nucleotides agree with TRBD1. Trimming removed 0 bases from V and 7 bases from J; junction bases left unmatched: 4. CDR3 length: 14 amino acids. Germline V gives CDR1 SGHDT, CDR2 YYEEEE. Here the CDR3 DNA reads TGTGCCAGCAGCTTGGGACAGGGCGTCCAGCCCCAGCATTTT. Protein product: CASSLGQGVQPQHF.

The chain combines TRBV11-2 with TRBJ2-1; D unclear. The CDR3 has 13 residues. CDR1 SGHAT and CDR2 FQNNGV come from the germline V gene. Trimming cost V 0 bases and J 8 bases, with 8 bases left between them. In DNA form, the CDR3 reads TGTGCCAGCAGCTTAGAAGTTCCGGATGAGCAGTTCTTC. Translating it yields CASSLEVPDEQFF.

The chain couples TRBV6-2 or TRBV6-3 to TRBJ1-1, with TRBD1 matching 8 bases. Germline CDR1 and CDR2: MNHEY and SVGEGT. With 2 bases clipped from V and 11 bases from J, the junction kept 7 bases outside the gene matches. CDR3 length: 13 residues. Here the CDR3 reads CASSYGGRGRAFF. CDR3 nucleotide sequence: TGTGCCAGCAGTTACGGAGGCAGGGGGCGCGCTTTCTTT.

The chain is built from TRBV11-2 and TRBJ1-6; D remains ambiguous. Germline V lookup: CDR1 SGHAT, CDR2 FQNNGV. The CDR3 has 17 amino acids. V gave up 5 bases and J gave up 0 bases, with 14 bases separating them. The CDR3 DNA is TGTGCCAGCAGCCCTGGCCCCCGGAGCTCCTATAATTCACCCCTCCACTTT. Its translation is CASSPGPRSSYNSPLHF.

The chain carries TRBV20-1 and TRBJ1-1; D is uncertain. The CDR3 is 11 residues long. Germline V lookup: CDR1 DFQATT, CDR2 SNEGSKA (reference sequence). The CDR3 bases are TGCAGCGTCCGCAGGAACACTGAAGCTTTCTTT. Its protein is CSVRRNTEAFF.

The chain is built from TRBV7-9 and TRBJ1-1; D ambiguous. V was pared by 0 bases and J by 3 bases, with 5 bases between. The germline V gene has CDR1 SEHNR and CDR2 FQNEAQ (reference sequence). This CDR3 comprises 13 residues. CDR3: CASSLASDTEAFF. CDR3 DNA sequence: TGTGCCAGCAGCTTAGCAAGCGACACTGAAGCTTTCTTT. The full variable domain, rest sourced from reference TRBV7-9 and TRBJ1-1, is DTGVSQNPRHKITKRGQNVTFRCDPISEHNRLYWYRQTLGQGPEFLTYFQNEAQLEKSRLLSDRFSAERPKGSFSTLEIQRTEQGDSAMYLCASSLASDTEAFFGQGTRLTVV.

This clone was observed a single time. The V call is TRBV18, the J call TRBJ2-2; D unclear. Germline CDR1 and CDR2: KGHSH and LQKENI. The CDR3 totals 16 residues. With 1 base removed from V and 2 bases from J, the gap between germline ends came to 11 bases. This CDR3 is CASSPLGGLNTGELFF. The CDR3 nucleotides read TGTGCCAGCTCACCACTTGGCGGATTAAACACCGGGGAGCTGTTTTTT.

The rearrangement links TRBV6-5 to TRBJ1-2; possibly TRBD1 for D (6 bases). CDR3 length equals 15 residues. Germline CDR1 MNHEY, CDR2 SVGAGI. Trimming left V 8 bases short and J 8 bases short, with 24 bases between. In DNA, the CDR3 is TGTGCCAGCCAGCGTCGTCTGGCAGGGGCTGACGGCTACACCTTC. This translates into CASQRRLAGADGYTF.